These 15 T cell receptor beta chains share one sample of origin, sequenced in a study of blood T cell repertoires in COVID-19. Generated by immunoSEQ multiplex PCR, the TCRdb table keeps only in-frame clones and is missing some. The sample includes fewer than 400,000 clones, roughly 89% of them seen just once. Sequencing was performed on peripheral blood. These receptors originate from a woman under 40 with COVID-19, enrolled during active disease.

This clone was observed a single time. The CDR3 region is CASSKALPAGRTDTEAFF. CDR3 nucleotide sequence: TGTGCCAGCAGCAAAGCCTTGCCGGCAGGGCGGACGGACACTGAAGCTTTCTTT. The rearrangement joins TRBV21-1 to TRBJ1-1; the table assigns TRBD1, which was not confirmed against the DNA. TRBV21-1 is a pseudogene segment. The length of the CDR3 is 18 residues.

The V gene is TRBV10-3, the J gene TRBJ1-6; D gene ambiguous. V was shortened by 2 bases and J by 13 bases, with 12 bases between the two germline ends. In germline, CDR1 is ENHRY, CDR2 SYGVKD. The CDR3 length is 13 residues. The chain's CDR3 is CAISELLPGPLHF. The CDR3, as DNA: TGTGCCATCAGTGAGCTACTACCGGGGCCCCTCCACTTT.

The chain uses TRBV5-1 and TRBJ2-1, with D possibly being TRBD1 (6 bases). Germline V lookup: CDR1 SGHRS, CDR2 YFSETQ. This CDR3 has 12 residues. The ends were cut back, 3 bases at V and 7 bases at J, with 8 bases in the middle. CDR3 protein: CASSSTGNEQFF. The DNA for the CDR3 is TGCGCCAGCAGCTCCACAGGGAATGAGCAGTTCTTC.

This clone came up many times. This chain joins TRBV7-3 and TRBJ2-1, with 9 positions matching TRBD2. Germline CDR1 and CDR2: SGHTA and FQGTGA. The V gene end was trimmed by 3 bases and the J gene end by 4 bases; junction bases not matched to a gene: 7. This CDR3 is built from 16 residues. This chain's CDR3 is CASSLLAGHLYNEQFF. CDR3 nucleotide sequence: TGTGCCAGCAGCTTGCTAGCGGGGCACCTTTACAATGAGCAGTTCTTC.

This chain links TRBV25-1 with TRBJ1-6; TRBD1 might be the D (5 bases). CDR1 MGHDK and CDR2 SYGVNS come from the germline V gene. The V gene lost 5 bases and the J gene lost 9 bases, with 14 bases spanning the gap. The CDR3 runs 14 residues. The CDR3 nucleotides are TGTGCCAGCAGTCCTGGGGGGATTATTTCACCCCTCCACTTT. Its protein product is CASSPGGIISPLHF.

The genes are TRBV18 and TRBJ1-2, with TRBD1 matching 9 bases. The CDR3 has 15 residues. Trimming at V came to 6 bases and at J to 10 bases, leaving 15 bases not matched to a gene. Germline V gene data show CDR1 as KGHSH and CDR2 as LQKENI. CDR3 in amino acids: CASSPSAGQGVDYTF. The CDR3 DNA reads as TGTGCCAGCTCGCCTAGCGCGGGACAGGGTGTTGACTACACCTTC.

V gene TRBV6-4 combines with J gene TRBJ2-1, with 8 bases matching TRBD1. The CDR3 loop spans 16 amino acids. Germline CDR1 MRHNA, CDR2 SNTAGT. V was pared by 0 bases and J by 6 bases, with 7 bases of the junction left unmatched. CDR3 region: CASSDSDRVGSNEQFF. The CDR3, as DNA: TGTGCCAGCAGTGACTCGGACAGGGTGGGGAGCAATGAGCAGTTCTTC.

V is TRBV7-2 and J is TRBJ1-1; tentatively, D is TRBD1 (6 bases). Germline V gene lookup returns CDR1 SGHTA and CDR2 FQGNSA. The V and J ends lost 7 bases and 4 bases respectively, with 13 bases between them. The CDR3 covers 13 residues. CDR3 residues: CASNPPGATEAFF. The CDR3 DNA reads TGTGCCAGCAACCCTCCAGGGGCCACTGAAGCTTTCTTT.

The gene calls are TRBV5-5 and TRBJ2-5, with 7 positions matching TRBD2. The CDR3 totals 13 residues. The V segment lost 4 bases and the J segment 5 bases; nucleotides outside the gene matches: 5. Per the germline V gene, CDR1 is SGHKS and CDR2 is YYEKEE (reference sequence). CDR3 in DNA: TGTGCCAGCAGCCGACTAGCCGTGGAGACCCAGTACTTC. This sequence encodes CASSRLAVETQYF.

The CDR3 reads CASSFGLGSGGGNEQFF. The CDR3 coding sequence is TGTGCCAGCAGCTTTGGGCTCGGTAGCGGGGGGGGTAATGAGCAGTTCTTC. The gene calls are TRBV11-3 and TRBJ2-1; 11 bases match TRBD2. V dropped 3 bases and J dropped 7; count of bases not matched to a gene: 11. Per germline, CDR1 SGHNT and CDR2 YENEEA. The CDR3 is 17 residues long. Supplemented by reference TRBV11-3 and TRBJ2-1, the full variable domain reads EAGVVQSPRYKIIEKKQPVAFWCNPISGHNTLYWYLQNLGQGPELLIRYENEEAVDDSQLPKDRFSAERLKGVDSTLKIQPAELGDSAVYLCASSFGLGSGGGNEQFFGPGTRLTVL.

The rearrangement links TRBV19 to TRBJ1-5; 7 bases match TRBD1. The CDR3 contains 15 residues. CDR1 and CDR2 from the germline V gene are LNHDA and SQIVND (reference sequence). Trimming took 5 bases from V and 2 from J; bases not matched to a gene: 6. The CDR3 region is CASSGRTGGNQPQHF. In nucleotides, the CDR3 is TGTGCCAGTAGTGGACGGACAGGAGGCAATCAGCCCCAGCATTTT.

The rearrangement links TRBV5-1 to TRBJ2-5; no reliable D call. The CDR3 is 15 amino acids. Between the trimmed V and J ends, which lost 2 bases and 1 base, there was a span of 12 bases. The germline V gene has CDR1 SGHRS and CDR2 YFSETQ. The CDR3 loop is CASSFNSWVQETQYF. DNA for the CDR3: TGCGCCAGCAGCTTTAATAGCTGGGTCCAAGAGACCCAGTACTTC.

This chain joins TRBV6-5 and TRBJ1-1; maybe TRBD1 (5 bases). CDR1 is MNHEY, CDR2 SVGAGI, per germline. This CDR3 is 15 amino acids long. V lost 7 bases and J 1 base, leaving 16 bases between the germline ends. The CDR3 DNA reads TGTGCCAGCATTCCTTCCGGGACTAGGAACACTGAAGCTTTCTTT. It encodes CASIPSGTRNTEAFF.

The chain recombines TRBV29-1 with TRBJ1-4, with D perhaps matching TRBD1 (5 bases). This CDR3 contains 14 residues. Trimming removed 7 bases at V and 0 bases at J, with 12 bases between. Germline V lookup: CDR1 SQVTM, CDR2 ANQGSEA. This chain's CDR3 is CSAGGGATNEKLFF. In DNA, the CDR3 is TGCAGCGCCGGGGGGGGAGCAACTAATGAAAAACTGTTTTTT.

CDR3 sequence (DNA): TGTGCCAGCAACCGCCAGGGACAGAACACTGAAGCTTTCTTT. Encoded protein: CASNRQGQNTEAFF. V gene TRBV5-4 combines with J gene TRBJ1-1; weak D call: TRBD1 (6 bases). CDR3 length equals 14 residues. The V and J ends lost 6 bases and 1 base respectively, with 13 bases between them. Germline V gives CDR1 SGHNT, CDR2 YYREEE (reference sequence).